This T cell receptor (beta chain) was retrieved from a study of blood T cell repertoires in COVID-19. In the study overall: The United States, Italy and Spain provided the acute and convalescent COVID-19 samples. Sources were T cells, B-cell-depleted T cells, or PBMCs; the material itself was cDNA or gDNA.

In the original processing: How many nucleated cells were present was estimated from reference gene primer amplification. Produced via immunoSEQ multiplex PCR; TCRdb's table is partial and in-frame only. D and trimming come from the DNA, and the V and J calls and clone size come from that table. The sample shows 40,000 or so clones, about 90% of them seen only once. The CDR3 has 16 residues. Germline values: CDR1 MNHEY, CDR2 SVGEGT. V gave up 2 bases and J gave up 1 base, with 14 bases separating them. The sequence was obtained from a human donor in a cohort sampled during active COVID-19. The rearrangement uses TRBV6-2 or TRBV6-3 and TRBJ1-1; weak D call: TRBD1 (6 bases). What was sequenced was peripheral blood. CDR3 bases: TGTGCCAGCAGTTACCCCCCGGACAGACCGAACACTGAAGCTTTCTTT. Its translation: CASSYPPDRPNTEAFF.